This TCR beta chain was sequenced during a study of T cells after yellow fever vaccination (dated by TCRdb to the late 2010s). About the full investigation: Libraries from fractions with low cell numbers were prepared with the SMART-Seq v4 Ultra Low Input RNA kit. To track T-cell clones before and after primary and booster YFV17D yellow fever vaccination, bulk TCR alpha and beta repertoires were sequenced longitudinally. Two healthy male donors, one aged 18 to 30 and one aged 30 to 40 years, made up the cohort. Blood samples were taken at several timepoints before and after primary and secondary immunization, and bulk PBMC replicates and cell subsets were isolated.

As for this clonotype: The specificity of this receptor is unknown. Per-nucleotide qualities are absent, and no much larger clonotype sits a single base away.

Explained via the paper, the treatment or condition label denotes: live attenuated yellow fever vaccine strain. At every blood-draw timepoint, two biological replicates of bulk PBMCs were collected. A standard Ficoll-Paque protocol was used to isolate PBMCs from peripheral blood. TriZol was used to extract RNA from bulk PBMCs, from CD4 and CD8 fractions, and from dextramer-positive and dextramer-negative fractions. TCR cDNA was made using 5'RACE template switching, a step that added a universal primer site and unique molecular identifiers. Priming of cDNA synthesis was performed from both the TCR alpha and TCR beta constant segments. Library amplification involved two PCR steps, and the second step added sample barcodes and sequencing adapters. Sequencing of libraries was performed on Illumina HiSeq 2500 (2x100 bp) or NovaSeq (2x150 bp). As for the authors' bioinformatics: Demultiplexing of reads and collapsing into UMI consensus sequences were performed with MIGEC, and V(D)J alignment was carried out with MiXCR. Vaccine-responding clonotypes were defined with edgeR using replicate PBMC samples, requiring FDR below 0.01 and a log2 fold change above 5 up to day 15. Each bulk clonotype received a CD4 or CD8 identity based on whether the sequenced CD4 or CD8 repertoire contained that clonotype at higher abundance. In TCRdb, the public reads were trimmed at Q25 with fastp and aligned with MiXCR, with productive beta chains retained. Rows matching on CDR3 protein sequence are summarized as one entry with the most common DNA and genes. For this entry, the V and J calls and clone size follow TCRdb and not the study's own pipeline. In all, the sample holds 300,000 to 450,000 distinct CDR3 sequences, and roughly 7.5% of those were seen once. The ten largest clones add up to approximately 15% of the sample.

V loses 0 bases at its end and J loses 7 bases; junction bases beyond the gene matches: 6. The germline V gene provides CDR1 SGHRS and CDR2 YFSETQ. The CDR3 has 15 amino acids, counting the end cysteine and phenylalanine. Only the CDR3 part of the read is kept: 45 bases, read in frame from the first base. Summary of the overall study and its limitations: Computational filtering was required because FACS-sorted repertoires could contain abundant contaminating clonotypes from the bulk population. After the booster, most clones that had expanded after primary vaccination were detected again (approximately 96% of CD4 and roughly 86% of CD8), suggesting broad maintenance of memory. Compared with the primary T-cell response, the secondary T-cell response was faster but weaker, reaching its peak on day 5 rather than on day 15. Because the study included only two donors, the extent to which the findings can be generalized is limited. A small share of clonotypes occurred in both CD4 and CD8 compartments, likely arising from convergent recombination.

The chain is made from TRBV5-1 and TRBJ1-1; 10 central bases correspond to TRBD1. This sequence was found in a man between 18 and 35 years old who received the YFV17D yellow fever vaccine. The source material was PBMCs, sampled about 49 days after the first yellow fever vaccination. DNA sequence: TGCGCCAGCAGCTTGGCGAGGACAGGGGGGGGTGAAGCTTTCTTT. Its translation is CASSLARTGGGEAFF.